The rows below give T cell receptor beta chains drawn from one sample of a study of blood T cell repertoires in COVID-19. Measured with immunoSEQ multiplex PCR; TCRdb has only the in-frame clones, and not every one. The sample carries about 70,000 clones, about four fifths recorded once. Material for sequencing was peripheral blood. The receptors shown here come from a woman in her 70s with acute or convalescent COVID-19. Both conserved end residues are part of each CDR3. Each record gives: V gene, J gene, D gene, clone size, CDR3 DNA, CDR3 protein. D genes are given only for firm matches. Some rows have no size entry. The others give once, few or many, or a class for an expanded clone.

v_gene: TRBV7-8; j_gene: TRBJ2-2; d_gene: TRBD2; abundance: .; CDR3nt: TGTGCCAGCAGCTTCATCCCCCCGGGAGGGAGGGCCGGGGAGCTGTTTTTT; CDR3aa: CASSFIPPGGRAGELFF
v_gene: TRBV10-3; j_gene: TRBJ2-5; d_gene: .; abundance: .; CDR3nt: TGTGCCAAAGGAAGAGGAGAAGAGACCCAGTACTTC; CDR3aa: CAKGRGEETQYF
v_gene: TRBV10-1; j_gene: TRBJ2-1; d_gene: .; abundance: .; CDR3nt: TGCGCCAGCAGTGGCGGGAATGAGCAGTTCTTC; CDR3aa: CASSGGNEQFF
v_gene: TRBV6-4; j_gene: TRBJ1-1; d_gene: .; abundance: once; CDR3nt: TGTGCCAGCAGCCGACAGGAGAACACTGAAGCTTTCTTT; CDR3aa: CASSRQENTEAFF
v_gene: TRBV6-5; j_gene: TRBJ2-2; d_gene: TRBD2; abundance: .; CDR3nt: TGTGCCAGCGGGGGACTAGCGGAAAACACCGGGGAGCTGTTTTTT; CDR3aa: CASGGLAENTGELFF
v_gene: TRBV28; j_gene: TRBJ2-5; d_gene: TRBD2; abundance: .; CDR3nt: TGTGCCAGCAGTTTGCCCGGGGGGGCAGGGAAGACCCAGTACTTC; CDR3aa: CASSLPGGAGKTQYF
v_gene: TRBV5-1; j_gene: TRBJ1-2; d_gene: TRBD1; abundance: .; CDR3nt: TGCGCCAGCAGCCCGGAGACAGGGACTTTAGGCTACACCTTC; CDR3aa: CASSPETGTLGYTF
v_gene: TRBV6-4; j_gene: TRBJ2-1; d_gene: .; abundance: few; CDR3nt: TGTGCCAGCAGTGTAATAGGGGGGGGTGAGCAGTTCTTC; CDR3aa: CASSVIGGGEQFF
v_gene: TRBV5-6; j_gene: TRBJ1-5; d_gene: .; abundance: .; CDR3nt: TGTGCCAGCAGCCCTAAGTGCCACTCGGAGACCTTTTGCAATCAGCCCCAGCATTTT; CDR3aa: CASSPKCHSETFCNQPQHF
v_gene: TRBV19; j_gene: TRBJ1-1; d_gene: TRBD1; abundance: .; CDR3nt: TGTGCCACAGTACCCAGACAGGGTTCTGGTGAAGCTTTCTTT; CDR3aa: CATVPRQGSGEAFF